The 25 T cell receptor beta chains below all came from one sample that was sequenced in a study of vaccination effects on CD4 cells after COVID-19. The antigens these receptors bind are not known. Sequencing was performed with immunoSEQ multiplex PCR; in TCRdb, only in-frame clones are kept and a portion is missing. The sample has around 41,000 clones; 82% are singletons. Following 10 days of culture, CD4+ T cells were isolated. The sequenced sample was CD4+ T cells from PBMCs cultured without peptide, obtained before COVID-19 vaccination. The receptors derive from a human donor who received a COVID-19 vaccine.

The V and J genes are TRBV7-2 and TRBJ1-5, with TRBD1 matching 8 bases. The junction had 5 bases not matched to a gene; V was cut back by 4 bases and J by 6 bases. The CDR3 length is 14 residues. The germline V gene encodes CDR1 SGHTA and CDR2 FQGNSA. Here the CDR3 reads CASSSGQEGQPQHF. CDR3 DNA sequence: TGTGCCAGCAGCTCGGGACAGGAGGGTCAGCCCCAGCATTTT. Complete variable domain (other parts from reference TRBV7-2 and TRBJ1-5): GAGVSQSPSNKVTEKGKDVELRCDPISGHTALYWYRQSLGQGLEFLIYFQGNSAPDKSGLPSDRFSAERTGGSVSTLTIQRTQQEDSAVYLCASSSGQEGQPQHFGDGTRLSIL.

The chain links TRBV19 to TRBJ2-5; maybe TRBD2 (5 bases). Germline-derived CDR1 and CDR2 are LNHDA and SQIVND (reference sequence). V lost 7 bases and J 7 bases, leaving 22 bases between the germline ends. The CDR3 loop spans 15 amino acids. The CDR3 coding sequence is TGTGCCAGTACCCAACCCGGGATCTTCCCCCGGACCCAGTACTTC. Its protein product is CASTQPGIFPRTQYF.

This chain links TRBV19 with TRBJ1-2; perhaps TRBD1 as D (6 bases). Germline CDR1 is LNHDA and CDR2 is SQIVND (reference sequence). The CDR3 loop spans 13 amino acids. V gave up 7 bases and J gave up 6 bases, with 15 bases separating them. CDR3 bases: TGTGCCAGTAAGAGGGACATCGATAATGGCTACACCTTC. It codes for CASKRDIDNGYTF.

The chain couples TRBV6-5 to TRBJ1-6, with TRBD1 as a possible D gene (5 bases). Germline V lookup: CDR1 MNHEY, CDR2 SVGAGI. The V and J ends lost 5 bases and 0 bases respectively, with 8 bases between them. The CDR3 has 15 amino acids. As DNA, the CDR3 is TGTGCCAGCAGTCGACAGAGCTCCTATAATTCACCCCTCCACTTT. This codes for CASSRQSSYNSPLHF.

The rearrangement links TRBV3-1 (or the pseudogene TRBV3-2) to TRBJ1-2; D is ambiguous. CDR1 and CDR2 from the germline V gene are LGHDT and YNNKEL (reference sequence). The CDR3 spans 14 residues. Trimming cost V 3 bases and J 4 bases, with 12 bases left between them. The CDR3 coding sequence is TGTGCCAGCAGCCATGGAGACCTTAGCTATGGCTACACCTTC. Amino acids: CASSHGDLSYGYTF.

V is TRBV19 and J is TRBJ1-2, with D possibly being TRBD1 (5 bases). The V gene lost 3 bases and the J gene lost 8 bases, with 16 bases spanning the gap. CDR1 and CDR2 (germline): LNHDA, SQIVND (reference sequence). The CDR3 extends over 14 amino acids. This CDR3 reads CASSMVRDSGGYTF. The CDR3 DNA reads TGTGCCAGTAGTATGGTCAGGGATTCTGGCGGCTACACCTTC. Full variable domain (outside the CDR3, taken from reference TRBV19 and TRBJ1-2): DGGITQSPKYLFRKEGQNVTLSCEQNLNHDAMYWYRQDPGQGLRLIYYSQIVNDFQKGDIAEGYSVSREKKESFPLTVTSAQKNPTAFYLCASSMVRDSGGYTFGSGTRLTVV.

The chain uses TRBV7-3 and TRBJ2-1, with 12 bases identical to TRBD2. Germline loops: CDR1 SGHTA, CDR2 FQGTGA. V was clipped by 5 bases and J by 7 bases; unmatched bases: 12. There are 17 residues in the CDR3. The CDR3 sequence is CASSLMASGGAMNEQFF. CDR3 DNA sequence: TGTGCCAGCAGCCTAATGGCTAGCGGGGGGGCTATGAATGAGCAGTTCTTC.

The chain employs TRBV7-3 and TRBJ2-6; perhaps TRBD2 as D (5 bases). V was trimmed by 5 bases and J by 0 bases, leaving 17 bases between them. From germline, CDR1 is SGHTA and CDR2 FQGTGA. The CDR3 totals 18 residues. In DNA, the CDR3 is TGTGCCAGCAGCCCCCGTGAAGGGAGCACCTCTGGGGCCAACGTCCTGACTTTC. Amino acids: CASSPREGSTSGANVLTF.

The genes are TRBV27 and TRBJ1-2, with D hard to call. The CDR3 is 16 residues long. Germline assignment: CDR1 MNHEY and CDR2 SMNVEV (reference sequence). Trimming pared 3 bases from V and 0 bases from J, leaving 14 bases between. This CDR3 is CASSFSRTESNYGYTF. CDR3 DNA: TGTGCCAGCAGTTTTTCCCGGACGGAGTCTAACTATGGCTACACCTTC.

The CDR3 bases are TGCGCCAGCAGGAGAACAGGGCCAGATACGCAGTATTTT. Amino acid sequence: CASRRTGPDTQYF. The rearrangement uses TRBV5-1 and TRBJ2-3; weak D call: TRBD1 (6 bases). Germline V lookup: CDR1 SGHRS, CDR2 YFSETQ. CDR3 length equals 13 residues. V lost 5 bases to trimming and J lost 4 bases, with 11 bases between them.

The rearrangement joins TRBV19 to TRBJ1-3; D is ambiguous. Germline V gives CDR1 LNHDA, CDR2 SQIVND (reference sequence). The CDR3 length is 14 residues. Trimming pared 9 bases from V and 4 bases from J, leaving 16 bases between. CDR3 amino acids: CASLASFTGNTIYF. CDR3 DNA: TGTGCCAGCCTCGCTTCGTTCACGGGAAACACCATATATTTT. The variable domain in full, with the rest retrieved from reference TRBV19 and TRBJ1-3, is DGGITQSPKYLFRKEGQNVTLSCEQNLNHDAMYWYRQDPGQGLRLIYYSQIVNDFQKGDIAEGYSVSREKKESFPLTVTSAQKNPTAFYLCASLASFTGNTIYFGEGSWLTVV.

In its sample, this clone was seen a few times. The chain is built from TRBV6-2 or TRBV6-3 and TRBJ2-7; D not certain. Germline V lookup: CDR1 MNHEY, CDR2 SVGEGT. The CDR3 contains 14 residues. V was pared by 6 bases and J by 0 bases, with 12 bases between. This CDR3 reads CASSRNWDSYEQYV. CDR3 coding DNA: TGTGCCAGCAGCCGTAATTGGGACTCCTACGAGCAGTACGTC.

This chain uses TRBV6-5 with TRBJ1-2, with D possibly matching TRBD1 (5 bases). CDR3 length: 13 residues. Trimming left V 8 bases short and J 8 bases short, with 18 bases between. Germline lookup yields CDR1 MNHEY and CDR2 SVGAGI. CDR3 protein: CASVIGTFGGYTF. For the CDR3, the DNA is TGTGCCAGCGTAATAGGGACCTTCGGGGGCTACACCTTC.

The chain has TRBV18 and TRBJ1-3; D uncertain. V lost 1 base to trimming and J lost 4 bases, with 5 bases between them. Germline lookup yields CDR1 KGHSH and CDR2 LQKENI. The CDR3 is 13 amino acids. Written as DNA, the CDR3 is TGTGCCAGCTCACCACTAGAGGGAAACACCATATATTTT. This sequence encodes CASSPLEGNTIYF.

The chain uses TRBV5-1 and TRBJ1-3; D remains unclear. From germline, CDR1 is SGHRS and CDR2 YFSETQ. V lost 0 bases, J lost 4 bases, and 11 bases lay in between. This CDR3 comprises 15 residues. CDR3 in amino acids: CASSLAIGRGNTIYF. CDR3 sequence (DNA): TGCGCCAGCAGCTTGGCCATCGGGAGAGGAAACACCATATATTTT.

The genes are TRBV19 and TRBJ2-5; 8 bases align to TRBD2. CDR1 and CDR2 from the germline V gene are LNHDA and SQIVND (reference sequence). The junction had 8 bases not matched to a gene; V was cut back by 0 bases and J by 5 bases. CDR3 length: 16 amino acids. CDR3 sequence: CASSIDGTSRWETQYF. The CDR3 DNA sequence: TGTGCCAGTAGTATAGATGGGACTAGTCGATGGGAGACCCAGTACTTC.

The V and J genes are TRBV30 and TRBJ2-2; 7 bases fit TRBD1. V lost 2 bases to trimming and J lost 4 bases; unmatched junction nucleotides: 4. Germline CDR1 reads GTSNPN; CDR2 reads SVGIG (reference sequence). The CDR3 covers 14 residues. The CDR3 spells CAWSSDRATGELFF. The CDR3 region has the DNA TGTGCCTGGAGTTCCGACAGGGCCACCGGGGAGCTGTTTTTT.

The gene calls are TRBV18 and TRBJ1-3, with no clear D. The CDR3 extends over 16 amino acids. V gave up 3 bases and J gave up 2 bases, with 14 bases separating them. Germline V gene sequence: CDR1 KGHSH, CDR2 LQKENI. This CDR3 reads CASSPSLAGTGNTIYF. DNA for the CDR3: TGTGCCAGCTCACCGTCGCTAGCCGGGACTGGAAACACCATATATTTT.

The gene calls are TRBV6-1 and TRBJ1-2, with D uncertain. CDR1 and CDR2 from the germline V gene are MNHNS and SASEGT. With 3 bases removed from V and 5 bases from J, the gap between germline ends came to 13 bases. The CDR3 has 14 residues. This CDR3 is CASSDRPLFYGYTF. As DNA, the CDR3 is TGTGCCAGCAGTGACAGACCCCTTTTTTATGGCTACACCTTC.

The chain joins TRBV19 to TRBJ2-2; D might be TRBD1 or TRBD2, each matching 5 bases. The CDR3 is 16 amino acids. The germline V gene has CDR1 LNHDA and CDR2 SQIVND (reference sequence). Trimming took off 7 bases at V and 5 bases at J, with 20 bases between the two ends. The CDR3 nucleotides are TGTGCCAGTATCACCGTCGGGACCTGGGGGACCGGGGAGCTGTTTTTT. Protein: CASITVGTWGTGELFF.

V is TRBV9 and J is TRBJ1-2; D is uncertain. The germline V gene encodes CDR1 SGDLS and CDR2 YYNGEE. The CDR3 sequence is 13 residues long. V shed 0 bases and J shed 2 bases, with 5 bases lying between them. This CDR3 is CASSVEGNYGYTF. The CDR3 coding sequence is TGTGCCAGCAGCGTAGAAGGGAACTATGGCTACACCTTC. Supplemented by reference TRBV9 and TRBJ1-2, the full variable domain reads DSGVTQTPKHLITATGQRVTLRCSPRSGDLSVYWYQQSLDQGLQFLIQYYNGEERAKGNILERFSAQQFPDLHSELNLSSLELGDSALYFCASSVEGNYGYTFGSGTRLTVV.

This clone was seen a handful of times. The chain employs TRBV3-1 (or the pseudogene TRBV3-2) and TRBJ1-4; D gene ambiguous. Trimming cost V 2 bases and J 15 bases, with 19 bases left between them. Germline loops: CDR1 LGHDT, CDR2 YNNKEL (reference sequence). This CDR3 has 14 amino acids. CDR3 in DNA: TGTGCCAGCAGCCAACCCGGACCAGGCCCCCGGGTGTTTTTT. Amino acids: CASSQPGPGPRVFF.

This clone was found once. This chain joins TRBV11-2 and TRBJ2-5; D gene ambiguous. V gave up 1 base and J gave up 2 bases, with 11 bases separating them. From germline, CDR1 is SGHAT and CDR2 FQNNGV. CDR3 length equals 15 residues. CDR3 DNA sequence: TGTGCCAGCAGCTTAGGACCGACGGTTCAAGAGACCCAGTACTTC. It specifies CASSLGPTVQETQYF.

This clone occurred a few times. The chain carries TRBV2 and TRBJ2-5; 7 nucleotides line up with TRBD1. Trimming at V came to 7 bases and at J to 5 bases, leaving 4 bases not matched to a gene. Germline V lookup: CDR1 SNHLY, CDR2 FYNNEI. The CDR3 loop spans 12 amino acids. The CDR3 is CASNPGGETQYF. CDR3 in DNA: TGTGCCAGCAATCCAGGGGGTGAGACCCAGTACTTC.

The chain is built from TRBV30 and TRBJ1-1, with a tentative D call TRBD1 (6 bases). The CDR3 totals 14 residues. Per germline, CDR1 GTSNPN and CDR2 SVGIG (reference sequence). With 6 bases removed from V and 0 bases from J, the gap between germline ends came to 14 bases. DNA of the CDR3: TGTGCCTGTAAAAGGGGGACGGTGAACACTGAAGCTTTCTTT. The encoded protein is CACKRGTVNTEAFF.